A single sample gave rise to the 23 T cell receptor beta chains below, sequenced in a study of cytomegalovirus exposure and HLA in healthy donors. Primers: 60 Vbeta forward and 13 Jbeta reverse. Profiled with immunoSEQ multiplex PCR; TCRdb holds only in-frame clones, not every one. The sample has about 130,000 clones, about 80% seen once. Sequenced input: PBMCs. Source of these receptors: a boy younger than 10 in good health and CMV-seronegative.

The chain recombines TRBV5-6 with TRBJ1-1, with D perhaps TRBD1 (6 bases). The germline gives CDR1 SGHDT, CDR2 YYEEEE. The CDR3 runs 12 residues. Trimming cost V 3 bases and J 7 bases, with 10 bases left between them. The CDR3, as DNA: TGTGCCAGCAGCTCACAGGGCGGTGAAGCTTTCTTT. Its protein is CASSSQGGEAFF.

CDR3 region: CASSQGGQGANYGYTF. CDR3 bases: TGTGCCAGCAGCCAAGGGGGACAGGGTGCTAACTATGGCTACACCTTC. The chain combines TRBV14 with TRBJ1-2, with 9 bases lining up with TRBD1. CDR3 length: 16 residues. J was trimmed by 0 bases and V by 1 base; bases with no gene match: 3. CDR1 SGHDN and CDR2 FVKESK come from the germline V gene. Variable domain in full (rest from reference TRBV14 and TRBJ1-2): EAGVTQFPSHSVIEKGQTVTLRCDPISGHDNLYWYRRVMGKEIKFLLHFVKESKQDESGMPNNRFLAERTGGTYSTLKVQPAELEDSGVYFCASSQGGQGANYGYTFGSGTRLTVV.

This chain uses TRBV25-1 with TRBJ1-2; D is perhaps TRBD1 (6 bases). Per germline, CDR1 MGHDK and CDR2 SYGVNS. CDR3 length: 16 residues. V was cut by 4 bases and J by 6 bases, with 21 bases left in between. The chain's CDR3 is CASSAHRLGGADGYTF. The CDR3 DNA sequence: TGTGCCAGCAGTGCCCACAGACTTGGGGGGGCCGATGGCTACACCTTC.

The J gene is TRBJ2-1, the V gene TRBV27, with 7 nucleotides matching TRBD1. This CDR3 is 15 amino acids long. Germline V gene lookup returns CDR1 MNHEY and CDR2 SMNVEV (reference sequence). The junction had 7 bases not matched to a gene; V was cut back by 5 bases and J by 3 bases. CDR3 sequence (DNA): TGTGCCAGCAGTACCTCGACAGGGCTCTACAATGAGCAGTTCTTC. Protein product: CASSTSTGLYNEQFF.

This clone was observed once. The rearrangement links TRBV18 to TRBJ1-5, with a tentative D call TRBD1 (6 bases). Per the germline V gene, CDR1 is KGHSH and CDR2 is LQKENI. V lost 3 bases and J 4 bases, leaving 13 bases between the germline ends. This CDR3 contains 15 residues. This CDR3 is CASSPGQSTNQPQHF. The CDR3 bases are TGTGCCAGCTCACCTGGACAGAGCACTAATCAGCCCCAGCATTTT.

This chain uses TRBV27 with TRBJ2-5; possible D gene TRBD2, 5 bases. CDR3 length: 13 amino acids. Germline loops: CDR1 MNHEY, CDR2 SMNVEV (reference sequence). V dropped 3 bases and J dropped 2 bases, with 7 bases sitting between them. CDR3: CASSFRGQETQYF. CDR3 DNA: TGTGCCAGCAGTTTTCGGGGACAAGAGACCCAGTACTTC.

J is TRBJ2-1 and V is TRBV7-3, with D maybe TRBD2 (6 bases). The CDR3 runs 13 residues. Germline V gene lookup returns CDR1 SGHTA and CDR2 FQGTGA. Trimming left V 5 bases short and J 3 bases short, with 8 bases between. CDR3 region: CASSLTSYNEQFF. The CDR3 DNA reads as TGTGCCAGCAGCCTGACTAGCTACAATGAGCAGTTCTTC. Full variable domain (missing parts from reference TRBV7-3 and TRBJ2-1): GAGVSQTPSNKVTEKGKYVELRCDPISGHTALYWYRQSLGQGPEFLIYFQGTGAADDSGLPNDRFFAVRPEGSVSTLKIQRTERGDSAVYLCASSLTSYNEQFFGPGTRLTVL.

As to this clone: The junction does not match germline at one end; this may be a read error. CDR3 protein: CASNLGQVNQPQHF. CDR3 nucleotide sequence: TGTGCCAGCAATTTAGGACAGGTCAATCAGCCCCAGCATTTT. The gene calls are TRBV28 and TRBJ1-5, with TRBD1 matching 7 bases. Germline V lookup: CDR1 MDHEN, CDR2 SYDVKM. The CDR3 totals 14 residues. Drawing the rest from reference TRBV28 and TRBJ1-5, the complete variable domain is DVKVTQSSRYLVKRTGEKVFLECVQDMDHENMFWYRQDPGLGLRLIYFSYDVKMKEKGDIPEGYSVSREKKERFSLILESASTNQTSMYLCASNLGQVNQPQHFGDGTRLSIL.

This sequence joins TRBV11-3 and TRBJ2-7, with D perhaps matching TRBD2 (5 bases). Germline V gene lookup returns CDR1 SGHNT and CDR2 YENEEA. The CDR3 runs 12 residues. V was trimmed by 3 bases and J by 3 bases, leaving 6 bases between them. The CDR3 nucleotides read TGTGCCAGCAGCTTCCGGGACTACGAGCAGTACGTC. This codes for CASSFRDYEQYV.

The chain recombines TRBV4-1 with TRBJ1-3, with 7 bases aligning to TRBD1. CDR3 length: 19 amino acids. From germline, CDR1 is MGHRA and CDR2 YSYEKL. V dropped 4 bases and J dropped 0; count of bases not matched to a gene: 15. CDR3 loop: CASSPGTVFLMFSGNTIYF. In DNA, the CDR3 is TGCGCCAGCAGCCCGGGGACAGTATTCCTTATGTTCTCTGGAAACACCATATATTTT.

Concerning this clone: The junction differs from germline at one of its ends, possibly a read error. V usage is TRBV7-9 and J usage is TRBJ2-2, with 9 bases lining up with TRBD2. The CDR3 sequence is 16 residues long. Germline CDR1 and CDR2: SEHNR and FQNEAQ (reference sequence). In DNA, the CDR3 is TGTTCCAGCAGCTTAGTCGGACTAGCGCTGAGAGGGGAGCTGTTTTTT. Residues: CSSSLVGLALRGELFF.

This chain links TRBV5-8 with TRBJ1-4, with D perhaps TRBD1 (5 bases). Germline V gene lookup returns CDR1 SGHTS and CDR2 YDEGEE. The V end was cut by 3 bases, the J end by 4 bases, with 10 bases between. CDR3 length equals 14 residues. CDR3 sequence reads: CASSWGVLNEKLFF. CDR3 DNA: TGTGCCAGCAGCTGGGGGGTCCTTAATGAAAAACTGTTTTTT.

The rearrangement links TRBV6-5 to TRBJ1-3; D gene unclear. The CDR3 runs to 16 residues. Between the trimmed V and J ends, which lost 0 bases and 0 bases, there was a span of 9 bases. CDR1 and CDR2 from the germline V gene are MNHEY and SVGAGI. The CDR3 region is CASSYSEMSSGNTIYF. DNA for the CDR3: TGTGCCAGCAGTTACTCGGAGATGAGCTCTGGAAACACCATATATTTT.

This chain links TRBV6-5 with TRBJ1-2; TRBD1 matches 7 bases. V trimming: 10 bases; J trimming: 8 bases; junction bases outside the gene matches: 10. Germline V gene lookup returns CDR1 MNHEY and CDR2 SVGAGI. The CDR3 consists of 12 residues. This CDR3 is CATTDRFGGYTF. The CDR3 DNA reads as TGTGCCACCACGGACAGGTTCGGGGGCTACACCTTC.

The chain carries TRBV11-2 and TRBJ1-1; unclear D gene. Trimming took off 2 bases at V and 1 base at J, with 11 bases between the two ends. CDR1 is SGHAT, CDR2 FQNNGV, per germline. The CDR3 is 15 residues long. Here the CDR3 DNA reads TGTGCCAGCAGCTTACGGGGTACGAGGAACACTGAAGCTTTCTTT. This translates into CASSLRGTRNTEAFF.

The rearrangement uses TRBV11-2 and TRBJ1-1, with 7 bases fitting TRBD1. Germline V lookup: CDR1 SGHAT, CDR2 FQNNGV. With V trimmed by 1 base and J by 3 bases, 5 bases remained unmatched. The CDR3 runs 15 residues. CDR3 DNA sequence: TGTGCCAGCAGCTTAGTAGGCAGGGGGTACACTGAAGCTTTCTTT. It is translated as CASSLVGRGYTEAFF. The whole variable domain, filled in from reference TRBV11-2 and TRBJ1-1, reads EAGVAQSPRYKIIEKRQSVAFWCNPISGHATLYWYQQILGQGPKLLIQFQNNGVVDDSQLPKDRFSAERLKGVDSTLKIQPAKLEDSAVYLCASSLVGRGYTEAFFGQGTRLTVV.

This clone was detected a few times. The J gene is TRBJ1-1, the V gene TRBV6-5; 7 bases agree with TRBD1. CDR1 MNHEY and CDR2 SVGAGI come from the germline V gene. The V and J ends lost 6 bases and 5 bases, in that order; junction bases with no gene match: 9. The CDR3 has 14 amino acids. In DNA, the CDR3 is TGTGCCAGCAGAGCAGGGGGAGACGGGACTGAAGCTTTCTTT. It translates to CASRAGGDGTEAFF.

The rearrangement joins TRBV5-6 to TRBJ2-1; 10 bases fit TRBD2. Germline assignment: CDR1 SGHDT and CDR2 YYEEEE. Trimming at V came to 2 bases and at J to 5 bases, leaving 7 bases not matched to a gene. This CDR3 is 16 amino acids long. The CDR3 sequence: CASSFLAGAGNNEQFF. CDR3 nucleotide sequence: TGTGCCAGCAGCTTCCTAGCGGGAGCTGGAAACAATGAGCAGTTCTTC.

The chain links TRBV6-1 to TRBJ2-7; the match to TRBD1 covers 8 bases. Per germline, CDR1 MNHNS and CDR2 SASEGT. V lost 8 bases and J lost 5; bases outside the gene matches: 14. The CDR3 spans 15 residues. The DNA for the CDR3 is TGTGCCAGCTACACCCGGGACAGGTCCCTCGACGAGCAGTACTTC. Encoded protein: CASYTRDRSLDEQYF.

V usage is TRBV7-9 and J usage is TRBJ2-6; possibly TRBD1 for D (6 bases). The ends were cut back, 4 bases at V and 2 bases at J, with 9 bases in the middle. Germline CDR1 is SEHNR and CDR2 is FQNEAQ (reference sequence). The CDR3 is 15 amino acids. The chain's CDR3 is CASSYRAPGANVLTF. Here the CDR3 DNA reads TGTGCCAGCAGCTACAGGGCCCCTGGGGCCAACGTCCTGACTTTC.

The CDR3 DNA is TGTGCCAGCAGCCAAGCAGGGAATCCAGATACGCAGTATTTT. It encodes CASSQAGNPDTQYF. The chain employs TRBV4-2 and TRBJ2-3; D might be TRBD1 (5 bases). This CDR3 has 14 residues. CDR1 and CDR2 (germline): LGHNA, YNFKEQ. V was pared by 1 base and J by 4 bases, with 9 bases between.

This clone appeared a single time. The chain is built from TRBV19 and TRBJ1-5, with 9 bases identical to TRBD1. The ends lost 7 bases at V and 7 bases at J; junction bases unmatched: 8. CDR1 is LNHDA and CDR2 is SQIVND in the germline V gene (reference sequence). This CDR3 contains 14 residues. CDR3 DNA sequence: TGTGCCAGTACCCCGGGACAGGGAGGGCAGCCCCAGCATTTT. Its protein product is CASTPGQGGQPQHF.

The genes are TRBV27 and TRBJ2-2; 10 nucleotides agree with TRBD1. Trimming cost V 6 bases and J 3 bases; bases outside gene matches: 16. Looked up from germline, CDR1 is MNHEY and CDR2 is SMNVEV (reference sequence). The CDR3 loop spans 19 amino acids. The CDR3 protein is CASSYIPGQGNSDTGELFF. The DNA for the CDR3 is TGTGCCAGCAGCTATATCCCGGGACAGGGGAACTCGGACACCGGGGAGCTGTTTTTT.